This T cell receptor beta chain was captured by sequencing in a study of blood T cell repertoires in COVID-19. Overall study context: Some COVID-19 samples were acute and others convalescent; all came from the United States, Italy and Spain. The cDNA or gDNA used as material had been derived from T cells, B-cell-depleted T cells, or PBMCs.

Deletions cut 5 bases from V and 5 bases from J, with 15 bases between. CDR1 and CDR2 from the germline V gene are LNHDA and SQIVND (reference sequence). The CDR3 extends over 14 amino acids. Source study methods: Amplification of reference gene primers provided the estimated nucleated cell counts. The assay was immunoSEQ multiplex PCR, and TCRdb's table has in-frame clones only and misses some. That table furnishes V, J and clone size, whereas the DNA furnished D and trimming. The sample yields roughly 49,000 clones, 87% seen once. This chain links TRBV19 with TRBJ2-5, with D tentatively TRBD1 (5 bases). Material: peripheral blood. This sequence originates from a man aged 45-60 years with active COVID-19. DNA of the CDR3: TGTGCCAGTAGTTTGCAGGGTGGTTGGGAGACCCAGTACTTC. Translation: CASSLQGGWETQYF.